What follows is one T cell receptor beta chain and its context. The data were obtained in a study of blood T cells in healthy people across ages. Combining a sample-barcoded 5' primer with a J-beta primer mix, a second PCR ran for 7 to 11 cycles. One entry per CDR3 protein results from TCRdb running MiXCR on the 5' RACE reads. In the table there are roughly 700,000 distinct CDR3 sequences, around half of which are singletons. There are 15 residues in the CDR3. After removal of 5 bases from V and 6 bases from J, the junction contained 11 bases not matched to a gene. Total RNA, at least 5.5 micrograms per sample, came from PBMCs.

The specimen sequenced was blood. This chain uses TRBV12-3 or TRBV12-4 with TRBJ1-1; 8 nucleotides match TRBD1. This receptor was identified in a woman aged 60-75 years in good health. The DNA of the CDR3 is TGTGCCAGCAGTGCCAACAGGGGGGGATATGCTGAAGCTTTCTTT. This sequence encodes CASSANRGGYAEAFF.